Listed here are 32 T cell receptor beta chains from one sample, sequenced in a study of beta chain features in type 1 diabetes (dated by TCRdb to the late 2010s). Beyond this particular receptor, the publication reports: Type 1 diabetes patients showed a moderate but significant shortening of TCRB CDR3 length in all four CD4+ subsets.

No antigen has been identified for these receptors. Libraries were built with the immunoSEQ multiplex PCR assay. The entire amount of isolated RNA was reverse transcribed using the High Capacity cDNA Reverse Transcription Kit, so the sequenced TCRB transcripts were expressed ones. Entries here come from immuneACCESS through TCRdb and include only in-frame sequences with V and J called. Some clones fail to appear in such tables; in the studies checked, an unresolved V gene covers under half of the shortfall, and the cause of the remainder is unknown. The sample data list over 150,000 clones, and 6.5% to 10% of these were observed just once. The ten largest clonotypes hold approximately 0.56% of the sample. The sequenced sample was central memory CD4+ T cells from blood. The receptors shown here come from a woman younger than 30 with type 1 diabetes.

There are a few counts of this clone. The V gene is TRBV21-1, the J gene TRBJ1-2; the listed D gene, TRBD1, was not tested against the DNA. TRBV21-1 counts as a pseudogene. This CDR3 is built from 16 residues. The CDR3 spells CASSNRDRGYNYGYTF. In nucleotides, the CDR3 is TGTGCCAGCAGCAACCGGGACAGGGGGTATAACTATGGCTACACCTTC.

The sample holds a few counts of this clone. The chain uses TRBV30 and TRBJ2-2, with D tentatively TRBD1 (5 bases). Between the trimmed V and J ends, which lost 3 bases and 0 bases, there was a span of 11 bases. This CDR3 region has 15 residues. The germline V gene encodes CDR1 GTSNPN and CDR2 SVGIG (reference sequence). CDR3 region: CAWRGRETNTGELFF. For the CDR3, the DNA is TGTGCCTGGAGGGGGCGAGAAACGAACACCGGGGAGCTGTTTTTT.

This chain uses TRBV4-3 with TRBJ2-3; TRBD2 agrees at 9 bases. The CDR3 is 16 residues long. V shed 4 bases and J 2 bases; nucleotides not matched to a gene: 7. Germline CDR1 LGHNA, CDR2 YSLEER. Here the CDR3 reads CASSRRGLADTDTQYF. In DNA form, the CDR3 reads TGCGCCAGCAGCCGGAGGGGACTAGCTGACACAGATACGCAGTATTTT.

V and J are TRBV13 and TRBJ2-2, with D possibly being TRBD2 (6 bases). Trimming removed 1 base at V and 3 bases at J, with 9 bases between. Germline-derived CDR1 and CDR2 are PRHDT and FYEKMQ (reference sequence). The CDR3 sequence is 15 residues long. The CDR3 region has the DNA TGTGCCAGCAGCTTAGACGGGGGTGACACCGGGGAGCTGTTTTTT. Protein product: CASSLDGGDTGELFF.

This clone was seen more than once but under ten times. The CDR3, as DNA: TGTGCCAGCAGCCAAGGGACAGGGGGCTACAATGAGCAGTTCTTC. As protein: CASSQGTGGYNEQFF. The chain links TRBV4-2 to TRBJ2-1; 10 nucleotides line up with TRBD1. Germline-derived CDR1 and CDR2 are LGHNA and YNFKEQ. V shed 1 base, J shed 3 bases, and the junction held 0 bases outside the gene matches. The CDR3 runs to 15 residues.

This clone has only a few counts. J is TRBJ2-5 and V is TRBV29-1; 7 nucleotides match TRBD2. Per the germline V gene, CDR1 is SQVTM and CDR2 is ANQGSEA. J was trimmed by 5 bases and V by 4 bases; bases with no gene match: 22. The CDR3 has 18 amino acids. The CDR3 is CSVGEAGRMGGWKETQYF. As DNA, the CDR3 is TGCAGCGTTGGGGAGGCGGGGCGAATGGGGGGGTGGAAGGAGACCCAGTACTTC. Full variable domain (remainder filled in from reference TRBV29-1 and TRBJ2-5): SAVISQKPSRDICQRGTSLTIQCQVDSQVTMMFWYRQQPGQSLTLIATANQGSEATYESGFVIDKFPISRPNLTFSTLTVSNMSPEDSSIYLCSVGEAGRMGGWKETQYFGPGTRLLVL.

V and J are TRBV7-8 and TRBJ2-1; TRBD2 matches at 8 bases. Trimming took 1 base from V and 5 from J; bases not matched to a gene: 4. Germline lookup yields CDR1 SGHVS and CDR2 FQNEAQ. CDR3 length: 15 amino acids. CDR3 DNA sequence: TGTGCCAGCAGCTTAGGGGCGGGAGGCAACAATGAGCAGTTCTTC. Its translation is CASSLGAGGNNEQFF.

This clone was observed a handful of times. The chain recombines TRBV7-2 with TRBJ2-2; the D gene is possibly TRBD2 (6 bases). The germline gives CDR1 SGHTA, CDR2 FQGNSA. V lost 6 bases, J lost 5 bases, and 13 bases lay in between. This CDR3 spans 14 amino acids. CDR3 amino acids: CASSKTSGTGELFF. CDR3 DNA sequence: TGTGCCAGCAGTAAGACTAGTGGGACCGGGGAGCTGTTTTTT.

This clone was recorded a few times. This chain links TRBV2 with TRBJ1-2, with TRBD1 as a possible D gene (6 bases). From germline, CDR1 is SNHLY and CDR2 FYNNEI. The CDR3 has 14 amino acids. Trimming removed 0 bases at V and 8 bases at J, with 13 bases between. Written as DNA, the CDR3 is TGTGCCAGCAGTGAAGCGCGGGGGGCTCGGGGCTACACCTTC. Amino acid sequence: CASSEARGARGYTF.

This clone was recorded a few times. V usage is TRBV7-2 and J usage is TRBJ2-5; 7 bases line up with TRBD1. This CDR3 spans 17 amino acids. Germline V CDR1 and CDR2: SGHTA, FQGNSA. V lost 5 bases to trimming and J lost 4 bases; unmatched junction nucleotides: 16. The CDR3 is CASSDPLDRVDGETQYF. DNA for the CDR3: TGTGCCAGCAGCGACCCCCTTGACAGGGTAGACGGAGAGACCCAGTACTTC.

This chain connects TRBV21-1 to TRBJ1-5; the D call in the table, TRBD1, was not verified against the DNA. TRBV21-1 is a pseudogene segment. The CDR3 totals 17 residues. CDR3 coding DNA: TGTGCCAGCAGCAAATGGAGGGACAGGGGTTTCAATCAGCCCCAGCATTTT. Residues: CASSKWRDRGFNQPQHF.

The V gene is TRBV25-1, the J gene TRBJ1-6; D not resolved. Trimming pared 3 bases from V and 4 bases from J, leaving 4 bases between. CDR1 and CDR2 from the germline V gene are MGHDK and SYGVNS. The CDR3 loop spans 13 amino acids. Here the CDR3 reads CASSEAYNSPLHF. Here the CDR3 DNA reads TGTGCCAGCAGTGAGGCATATAATTCACCCCTCCACTTT.

This clone appeared a few times. The chain links TRBV6-5 to TRBJ2-4; D might be TRBD2 (5 bases). The germline V gene encodes CDR1 MNHEY and CDR2 SVGAGI. This CDR3 contains 14 residues. Trimming pared 7 bases from V and 3 bases from J, leaving 13 bases between. The CDR3 sequence is CASTSRGGKNIQYF. The CDR3 nucleotides read TGTGCCAGCACCTCACGCGGAGGCAAAAACATTCAGTACTTC.

Only a few counts were recorded for this clone. The chain has TRBV6-5 and TRBJ2-7; D is possibly TRBD2 (6 bases). Germline V gene lookup returns CDR1 MNHEY and CDR2 SVGAGI. This CDR3 comprises 14 residues. The V end was cut by 6 bases, the J end by 5 bases, with 17 bases between. The CDR3 bases are TGTGCCAGCAGAAGGGGAGGACTGGGGGACGAGCAGTACTTC. It yields the protein CASRRGGLGDEQYF.

In its sample, this clone was seen a few times. The chain carries TRBV5-6 and TRBJ1-2, with 7 bases lining up with TRBD1. Germline CDR1 SGHDT, CDR2 YYEEEE. Unmatched junction bases numbered 10, after V lost 3 bases and J lost 8 bases. The length of the CDR3 is 14 residues. The CDR3 bases are TGTGCCAGCAGCTCCCAAAGACAGGGCGTAGGCTACACCTTC. Protein product: CASSSQRQGVGYTF.

CDR3 nucleotide sequence: TGTGCCAGCAGGCGGGAGCGGAACACTGAAGCTTTCTTT. Its translation is CASRRERNTEAFF. V usage is TRBV27 and J usage is TRBJ1-1, with D hard to call. Per the germline V gene, CDR1 is MNHEY and CDR2 is SMNVEV (reference sequence). This CDR3 comprises 13 residues. V was pared by 6 bases and J by 1 base, with 9 bases between.

This clone occurred a few times. This chain uses TRBV5-6 with TRBJ1-4; D gene uncertain. Looked up from germline, CDR1 is SGHDT and CDR2 is YYEEEE. The V gene lost 2 bases and the J gene lost 3 bases, with 8 bases spanning the gap. This CDR3 spans 14 amino acids. The CDR3 loop is CASSFGSANEKLFF. In nucleotides, the CDR3 is TGTGCCAGCAGCTTCGGGTCGGCTAATGAAAAACTGTTTTTT.

The CDR3 sequence is CASSFGEWGPYEQYF. CDR3 nucleotide sequence: TGTGCCAGCAGCTTCGGAGAATGGGGGCCCTACGAGCAGTACTTC. This rearrangement joins TRBV7-2 to TRBJ2-7; the D gene is possibly TRBD1 (6 bases). The CDR3 contains 15 residues. Trimming took 3 bases from V and 2 from J, leaving 14 bases between them. Germline V gene lookup returns CDR1 SGHTA and CDR2 FQGNSA. Full variable domain (remainder filled in from reference TRBV7-2 and TRBJ2-7): GAGVSQSPSNKVTEKGKDVELRCDPISGHTALYWYRQSLGQGLEFLIYFQGNSAPDKSGLPSDRFSAERTGGSVSTLTIQRTQQEDSAVYLCASSFGEWGPYEQYFGPGTRLTVT.

This clone was detected only a few times. CDR3 protein: CATSLSGYGYTF. Written as DNA, the CDR3 is TGTGCCACCAGCCTCTCGGGCTATGGCTACACCTTC. V and J are TRBV15 and TRBJ1-2; D not resolved. The CDR3 consists of 12 residues. Germline values: CDR1 LNHNV, CDR2 YYDKDF (reference sequence). V was shortened by 5 bases and J by 4 bases, with 8 bases between the two germline ends.

V is TRBV9 and J is TRBJ2-1; D unclear. Trimming removed 1 base from V and 0 bases from J, with 11 bases in between. This CDR3 has 16 residues. From germline, CDR1 is SGDLS and CDR2 YYNGEE. The CDR3 DNA follows: TGTGCCAGCAGCGTAAGCCCCCGGAGCTCCTACAATGAGCAGTTCTTC. Encoded protein: CASSVSPRSSYNEQFF.

CDR3 loop: CASSSEDTQYF. For the CDR3, the DNA is TGTGCCAGCAGTTCGGAGGATACGCAGTATTTT. V is TRBV6-6 and J is TRBJ2-3; D is uncertain. V lost 4 bases, J lost 6 bases, and 5 bases lay in between. Germline CDR1 is MNHNY and CDR2 is SVGAGI (reference sequence). The CDR3 contains 11 residues.

In its sample, this clone was seen a few times. The genes are TRBV6-5 and TRBJ2-7, with D possibly being TRBD2 (5 bases). Trimming removed 6 bases at V and 3 bases at J, with 9 bases between. CDR1 is MNHEY, CDR2 SVGAGI, per germline. The length of the CDR3 is 12 residues. CDR3 amino acids: CASRGTSYEQYF. CDR3 coding DNA: TGTGCCAGCAGGGGAACTAGCTACGAGCAGTACTTC.

The gene calls are TRBV5-1 and TRBJ2-7; no clear D. The V gene lost 0 bases and the J gene lost 3 bases, with 4 bases spanning the gap. This CDR3 is 12 amino acids long. Germline lookup yields CDR1 SGHRS and CDR2 YFSETQ. CDR3 loop: CASSLDIYEQYF. CDR3 in DNA: TGCGCCAGCAGCTTGGACATCTACGAGCAGTACTTC.

This clone was seen more than once but under ten times. The chain recombines TRBV19 with TRBJ2-2, with D tentatively TRBD2 (6 bases). The CDR3 length is 13 residues. The ends were cut back, 8 bases at V and 1 base at J, with 8 bases in the middle. Germline CDR1 reads LNHDA; CDR2 reads SQIVND (reference sequence). The CDR3 spells CASRDWNTGELFF. The CDR3, as DNA: TGTGCCAGTCGGGACTGGAACACCGGGGAGCTGTTTTTT.

J is TRBJ2-5 and V is TRBV13, with D possibly matching TRBD1 (6 bases). The CDR3 is 12 amino acids. V dropped 5 bases and J dropped 4 bases, with 8 bases sitting between them. Germline V CDR1 and CDR2: PRHDT, FYEKMQ (reference sequence). CDR3 amino acids: CASSPQGETQYF. The CDR3 DNA reads as TGTGCCAGCAGCCCACAGGGAGAGACCCAGTACTTC.

This clone occurred a few times. The V and J genes are TRBV29-1 and TRBJ2-2; weak D call: TRBD2 (5 bases). CDR1 is SQVTM and CDR2 is ANQGSEA in the germline V gene. The V and J ends lost 5 bases and 0 bases respectively, with 16 bases between them. The CDR3 loop spans 16 amino acids. The CDR3: CSVPLAGGANTGELFF. DNA for the CDR3: TGCAGCGTTCCCTTGGCGGGCGGAGCGAACACCGGGGAGCTGTTTTTT.

The chain is built from TRBV5-4 and TRBJ1-2; the match to TRBD1 covers 8 bases. There are 12 residues in the CDR3. Losses at the gene ends were 2 bases for V and 12 bases for J; bases not matched to a gene: 6. The germline gives CDR1 SGHNT, CDR2 YYREEE (reference sequence). The CDR3 nucleotides are TGTGCCAGCAGCTTTAACAGGGGGGTGGACACCTTC. As protein: CASSFNRGVDTF.

The chain couples TRBV7-8 to TRBJ2-7; 11 bases line up with TRBD1. The V gene end was trimmed by 5 bases and the J gene end by 5 bases; junction bases not matched to a gene: 5. This CDR3 region has 14 residues. CDR1 SGHVS and CDR2 FQNEAQ come from the germline V gene. CDR3 DNA: TGTGCCAGCAGCACTGGGACAGGGGGGAACGAGCAGTACTTC. Protein sequence: CASSTGTGGNEQYF.

V is TRBV7-9 and J is TRBJ2-3, with D perhaps matching TRBD2 (7 bases). Germline assignment: CDR1 SEHNR and CDR2 FQNEAQ (reference sequence). V lost 2 bases to trimming and J lost 4 bases, with 13 bases between them. This CDR3 is built from 15 residues. The CDR3 nucleotides are TGTGCCAGCAGCTTAAGTACGGGGGGCCCAGATACGCAGTATTTT. This gives the protein CASSLSTGGPDTQYF.

The V and J genes are TRBV6-5 and TRBJ2-3; 7 positions agree with TRBD2. CDR3 length: 14 amino acids. The trim removed 8 bases at V and 0 bases at J, leaving 5 bases unmatched. Germline loops: CDR1 MNHEY, CDR2 SVGAGI. In DNA form, the CDR3 reads TGTGCCAGCGGGGGACTATTCAGCACAGATACGCAGTATTTT. It specifies CASGGLFSTDTQYF.

This clone showed up many times. In DNA form, the CDR3 reads TGTGCCAGCAGTACGACTAGTCGCATTCAGTACTTC. Translated: CASSTTSRIQYF. The J gene is TRBJ2-4, the V gene TRBV2, with D perhaps TRBD2 (6 bases). This CDR3 spans 12 amino acids. Germline CDR1 SNHLY, CDR2 FYNNEI. V dropped 5 bases and J dropped 9 bases, with 11 bases sitting between them.

The CDR3 bases are TGTGCCAGCAGGTTACCGTCGGGGGGAGGCTACACCTTC. It codes for CASRLPSGGGYTF. This sequence joins TRBV6-5 and TRBJ1-2, with D perhaps TRBD1 (5 bases). The V and J ends lost 6 bases and 8 bases respectively, with 16 bases between them. This CDR3 is 13 amino acids long. Germline loops: CDR1 MNHEY, CDR2 SVGAGI.